Below, 31 T cell receptor beta chains from the same sample are listed, as sequenced in a study of blood T cell repertoires in COVID-19. Here immunoSEQ multiplex PCR was the method, and the copy in TCRdb shows in-frame clones only, minus some. The sample has over 60,000 clones, roughly 85% seen once; the top ten hold around 32%. Sequenced sample: peripheral blood. The receptor source for this set is a woman older than 75 with active or convalescent COVID-19.

The J gene is TRBJ2-2, the V gene TRBV3-1 (or the pseudogene TRBV3-2); TRBD1 matches at 7 bases. Germline trimming cut 0 bases from V and 4 bases from J; bases unmatched to any gene: 11. The CDR3 sequence is 18 residues long. Germline V CDR1 and CDR2: LGHDT, YNNKEL (reference sequence). The CDR3 DNA is TGTGCCAGCAGCCAAGACTTCCCCGGACAGGCATTCACCGGGGAGCTGTTTTTT. Protein sequence: CASSQDFPGQAFTGELFF.

This chain connects TRBV15 to TRBJ2-2; 9 nucleotides line up with TRBD2. The CDR3 runs to 18 residues. Germline V gene data show CDR1 as LNHNV and CDR2 as YYDKDF (reference sequence). Losses at the gene ends were 0 bases for V and 6 bases for J; bases not matched to a gene: 11. The CDR3 loop is CATSRELGGTSNSGELFF. DNA of the CDR3: TGTGCCACCAGCAGAGAACTAGGGGGGACTAGCAATTCCGGGGAGCTGTTTTTT.

This clone was observed a single time. V usage is TRBV6-6 and J usage is TRBJ1-4, with D possibly being TRBD1 (6 bases). The CDR3 covers 16 residues. The germline V and J ends were trimmed by 2 bases and 8 bases, with 18 bases remaining between them. Germline CDR1 and CDR2: MNHNY and SVGAGI (reference sequence). The DNA for the CDR3 is TGTGCCAGCAGTTACCCGAAGGGGGATTTAAGAGAAAAACTGTTTTTT. Encoded protein: CASSYPKGDLREKLFF.

The rearrangement links TRBV29-1 to TRBJ2-4; D is possibly TRBD2 (6 bases). The V and J ends lost 6 bases and 4 bases respectively, with 13 bases between them. The germline gives CDR1 SQVTM, CDR2 ANQGSEA. The CDR3 is 13 residues long. CDR3 sequence reads: CSVTGTDKNIQYF. The CDR3 nucleotides are TGCAGCGTAACCGGGACTGATAAAAACATTCAGTACTTC. The complete variable domain, with remaining parts taken from reference TRBV29-1 and TRBJ2-4, reads SAVISQKPSRDICQRGTSLTIQCQVDSQVTMMFWYRQQPGQSLTLIATANQGSEATYESGFVIDKFPISRPNLTFSTLTVSNMSPEDSSIYLCSVTGTDKNIQYFGAGTRLSVL.

The V gene is TRBV15, the J gene TRBJ2-7, with TRBD1 as a possible D gene (5 bases). The germline V gene has CDR1 LNHNV and CDR2 YYDKDF (reference sequence). CDR3 length: 13 amino acids. V was shortened by 3 bases and J by 2 bases, with 8 bases between the two germline ends. The DNA of the CDR3 is TGTGCCACCAGCAGGACAGTGGCCTACGAGCAGTACTTC. It translates to CATSRTVAYEQYF.

The V call is TRBV19, the J call TRBJ2-7, with D maybe TRBD1 (5 bases). The germline gives CDR1 LNHDA, CDR2 SQIVND (reference sequence). V dropped 5 bases and J dropped 2 bases, with 13 bases sitting between them. This CDR3 has 14 amino acids. CDR3 sequence: CASSPQGIAYEQYF. In DNA, the CDR3 is TGTGCCAGTAGTCCCCAGGGTATCGCCTACGAGCAGTACTTC.

The gene calls are TRBV27 and TRBJ1-2; D unclear. The V and J ends lost 7 bases and 3 bases respectively, with 18 bases between them. Per the germline V gene, CDR1 is MNHEY and CDR2 is SMNVEV (reference sequence). This CDR3 contains 15 residues. CDR3 sequence reads: CASMTTEGRHYGYTF. The DNA for the CDR3 is TGTGCCAGCATGACTACAGAGGGCCGACACTATGGCTACACCTTC.

The chain links TRBV12-3 or TRBV12-4 to TRBJ1-2, with D possibly matching TRBD1 (5 bases). Trimming shortened V by 8 bases and J by 8 bases, and 18 bases separated the two germline ends. CDR3 length: 13 amino acids. The CDR3 bases are TGTGCCAGCTCAAGGGGTTTTTTGGAAGGCTACACCTTC. This sequence encodes CASSRGFLEGYTF.

The chain is built from TRBV3-1 (or the pseudogene TRBV3-2) and TRBJ1-4, with a weak D call TRBD1 (6 bases). This CDR3 comprises 14 residues. CDR1 and CDR2 (germline): LGHDT, YNNKEL (reference sequence). V was cut by 5 bases and J by 7 bases, with 14 bases left in between. CDR3 sequence (DNA): TGTGCCAGCAGCGATCGGAGAGGGGGTGAAAAACTGTTTTTT. Residues: CASSDRRGGEKLFF.

The chain couples TRBV5-4 to TRBJ2-5, with TRBD1 matching 7 bases. The CDR3 has 14 residues. Germline lookup yields CDR1 SGHNT and CDR2 YYREEE (reference sequence). V lost 4 bases, J lost 5 bases, and 8 bases stayed unmatched. CDR3 amino acids: CASSPPTGKETQYF. The CDR3 coding sequence is TGTGCCAGCAGCCCACCGACAGGGAAGGAGACCCAGTACTTC.

The J gene is TRBJ2-7, the V gene TRBV18; 11 bases align to TRBD1. V lost 3 bases to trimming and J lost 6 bases; unmatched junction nucleotides: 4. Germline loops: CDR1 KGHSH, CDR2 LQKENI. The CDR3 sequence is 14 residues long. In DNA form, the CDR3 reads TGTGCCAGCTCACCCGGACAGGGGGCCCGCGAGCAGTACTTC. It specifies CASSPGQGAREQYF.

V gene TRBV7-9 combines with J gene TRBJ2-3, with 10 bases matching TRBD2. This CDR3 has 16 amino acids. V was clipped by 5 bases and J by 1 base; unmatched bases: 6. Germline V CDR1 and CDR2: SEHNR, FQNEAQ (reference sequence). CDR3 loop: CASSMNLAGGTDTQYF. Written as DNA, the CDR3 is TGTGCCAGCAGCATGAATCTAGCGGGGGGCACAGATACGCAGTATTTT.

The chain joins TRBV12-5 to TRBJ2-2; D possibly corresponds to TRBD1 (5 bases). Germline loops: CDR1 LGHNT, CDR2 FRNRAP. Between the trimmed V and J ends, which lost 6 bases and 1 base, there was a span of 6 bases. The CDR3 runs 13 residues. The CDR3 DNA reads as TGTGCTAGTGGCACAGGGAACACCGGGGAGCTGTTTTTT. Translation gives CASGTGNTGELFF.

The rearrangement joins TRBV6-6 to TRBJ2-7; the D gene is possibly TRBD1 (5 bases). The germline gives CDR1 MNHNY, CDR2 SVGAGI (reference sequence). CDR3 length equals 15 residues. Deletions cut 7 bases from V and 7 bases from J, with 23 bases between. The CDR3 DNA reads as TGTGCCAGCACCCAATCAATTCCCCGAACAGGAGAGCAGTACTTC. Encoded protein: CASTQSIPRTGEQYF.

The V call is TRBV11-2, the J call TRBJ2-3; 8 positions match TRBD2. V gave up 5 bases and J gave up 4 bases; unmatched junction bases: 11. The CDR3 consists of 16 residues. CDR1 SGHAT and CDR2 FQNNGV come from the germline V gene. CDR3 amino acids: CASSIFIAGLADTQYF. The CDR3 bases are TGTGCCAGCAGCATATTCATAGCGGGGCTTGCAGATACGCAGTATTTT.

CDR3 in DNA: TGCGCCAGCAGCCAAGTCGGGGGAACTGAAGCTTTCTTT. Amino acids: CASSQVGGTEAFF. V is TRBV4-3 and J is TRBJ1-1, with D perhaps matching TRBD1 (5 bases). This CDR3 spans 13 amino acids. The germline V gene encodes CDR1 LGHNA and CDR2 YSLEER. V gave up 1 base and J gave up 5 bases, with 8 bases separating them.

The J gene is TRBJ1-2, the V gene TRBV19; 7 bases align to TRBD1. The CDR3 consists of 12 residues. Germline V gives CDR1 LNHDA, CDR2 SQIVND (reference sequence). The V and J ends lost 7 bases and 7 bases, in that order; junction bases with no gene match: 6. The DNA for the CDR3 is TGTGCCAGTACCAGCAGGGGGACTGGCTACACCTTC. This translates into CASTSRGTGYTF.

This clone was seen a single time. The chain has TRBV9 and TRBJ2-7; 8 bases are shared with TRBD2. V lost 3 bases to trimming and J lost 6 bases; unmatched junction nucleotides: 11. From germline, CDR1 is SGDLS and CDR2 YYNGEE. The CDR3 runs 15 residues. CDR3 sequence (DNA): TGTGCCAGCAGCGAGACCGGGACTAGGCAATCCGAGCAGTACTTC. Amino acid sequence: CASSETGTRQSEQYF.

CDR3 coding DNA: TGTGCCAGCAGCCGCACAAATAGCAATCAGCCCCAGCATTTT. Its translation is CASSRTNSNQPQHF. The V call is TRBV2, the J call TRBJ1-5; D gene unclear. Germline-derived CDR1 and CDR2 are SNHLY and FYNNEI. V was pared by 6 bases and J by 0 bases, with 9 bases between. This CDR3 contains 14 residues.

This clone was observed a few times. The gene calls are TRBV13 and TRBJ2-2, with D perhaps TRBD2 (5 bases). The CDR3 has 12 residues. Germline V gene sequence: CDR1 PRHDT, CDR2 FYEKMQ (reference sequence). The V gene lost 8 bases and the J gene lost 5 bases, with 9 bases spanning the gap. The CDR3 region is CASPTGTGELFF. The CDR3 DNA sequence: TGTGCCAGCCCCACGGGGACCGGGGAGCTGTTTTTT. The full variable domain, in which reference TRBV13 and TRBJ2-2 provide the parts outside the CDR3, is AAGVIQSPRHLIKEKRETATLKCYPIPRHDTVYWYQQGPGQDPQFLISFYEKMQSDKGSIPDRFSAQQFSDYHSELNMSSLELGDSALYFCASPTGTGELFFGEGSRLTVL.

The V call is TRBV5-4, the J call TRBJ2-5, with TRBD1 matching 9 bases. The CDR3 contains 15 residues. Germline assignment: CDR1 SGHNT and CDR2 YYREEE (reference sequence). V gave up 1 base and J gave up 5 bases; unmatched junction bases: 6. CDR3 region: CASSLTGGIWETQYF. Here the CDR3 DNA reads TGTGCCAGCAGCTTGACAGGGGGCATTTGGGAGACCCAGTACTTC. The whole variable domain, remainder taken from reference TRBV5-4 and TRBJ2-5, is ETGVTQSPTHLIKTRGQQVTLRCSSQSGHNTVSWYQQALGQGPQFIFQYYREEENGRGNFPPRFSGLQFPNYSSELNVNALELDDSALYLCASSLTGGIWETQYFGPGTRLLVL.

J is TRBJ2-1 and V is TRBV18, with D possibly TRBD1 on 5 matching bases. Trimming pared 1 base from V and 4 bases from J, leaving 11 bases between. The CDR3 sequence is 15 residues long. CDR1 and CDR2 (germline): KGHSH, LQKENI. This chain's CDR3 is CASSPRSQVYNEQFF. The CDR3, as DNA: TGTGCCAGCTCACCACGGTCACAGGTTTACAATGAGCAGTTCTTC.

The chain is built from TRBV5-1 and TRBJ2-7, with 11 positions matching TRBD1. Germline V gene data show CDR1 as SGHRS and CDR2 as YFSETQ. The CDR3 runs 15 residues. J lost 0 bases, V lost 5 bases, and 4 bases had no gene match. Written as DNA, the CDR3 is TGCGCCAGCAGATCTGGACAGGGGGCCTCCTACGAGCAGTACTTC. As protein: CASRSGQGASYEQYF.

V gene TRBV5-6 combines with J gene TRBJ1-2, with 8 bases matching TRBD1. From germline, CDR1 is SGHDT and CDR2 YYEEEE. J lost 5 bases, V lost 0 bases, and 6 bases had no gene match. This CDR3 has 15 amino acids. CDR3 sequence reads: CASSLASGDRYGYTF. CDR3 sequence (DNA): TGTGCCAGCAGCTTGGCATCCGGGGACAGGTATGGCTACACCTTC.

The chain employs TRBV7-9 and TRBJ1-6; 11 positions agree with TRBD1. CDR3 length: 19 residues. Germline V gives CDR1 SEHNR, CDR2 FQNEAQ (reference sequence). Trimming took 1 base from V and 0 from J; bases not matched to a gene: 5. In nucleotides, the CDR3 is TGTGCCAGCAGCTTAGGGACAGGGGGCGGGAGCTCCTATAATTCACCCCTCCACTTT. Protein: CASSLGTGGGSSYNSPLHF.

This sequence joins TRBV9 and TRBJ2-1; 7 nucleotides match TRBD1. The ends lost 0 bases at V and 2 bases at J; junction bases unmatched: 2. The CDR3 has 15 residues. Germline CDR1 reads SGDLS; CDR2 reads YYNGEE. The CDR3 DNA sequence: TGTGCCAGCAGCGTAGAGGGACAGCCCTACAATGAGCAGTTCTTC. As protein: CASSVEGQPYNEQFF. Full variable domain (rest looked up from reference TRBV9 and TRBJ2-1): DSGVTQTPKHLITATGQRVTLRCSPRSGDLSVYWYQQSLDQGLQFLIQYYNGEERAKGNILERFSAQQFPDLHSELNLSSLELGDSALYFCASSVEGQPYNEQFFGPGTRLTVL.

This chain uses TRBV6-5 with TRBJ1-5; possibly TRBD1 for D (6 bases). The V end was cut by 6 bases, the J end by 1 base, with 10 bases between. The CDR3 is made up of 14 amino acids. CDR1 and CDR2 (germline): MNHEY, SVGAGI. CDR3: CASRGQGSNQPQHF. The DNA of the CDR3 is TGTGCCAGCAGGGGCCAGGGGAGCAATCAGCCCCAGCATTTT.

As to this clone: An end of the junction differs from the germline gene, which may be a read error. V is TRBV28 and J is TRBJ1-1, with D possibly TRBD1 on 6 matching bases. Germline V lookup: CDR1 MDHEN, CDR2 SYDVKM. This CDR3 comprises 15 residues. The CDR3 is CASTPTTGKNTEAFF. The CDR3 nucleotides are TGTGCAAGCACCCCAACGACAGGAAAGAACACTGAAGCTTTCTTT.

V is TRBV6-5 and J is TRBJ2-3, with 9 bases lining up with TRBD2. The CDR3 consists of 15 residues. Germline CDR1 and CDR2: MNHEY and SVGAGI. J was trimmed by 2 bases and V by 6 bases; bases with no gene match: 6. CDR3 sequence reads: CASRKPSGATDTQYF. The CDR3 DNA reads as TGTGCCAGCAGAAAACCTAGCGGGGCCACAGATACGCAGTATTTT.

This chain connects TRBV7-2 to TRBJ2-3, with 8 bases that match TRBD2. CDR1 and CDR2 from the germline V gene are SGHTA and FQGNSA. This CDR3 region has 14 residues. V shed 2 bases, J shed 5 bases, and the junction held 3 bases outside the gene matches. Written as DNA, the CDR3 is TGTGCCAGCAGCTTATACGGGGGGGTAGATACGCAGTATTTT. Protein product: CASSLYGGVDTQYF.

The V call is TRBV6-5, the J call TRBJ1-1; D is possibly TRBD1 (5 bases). The V end lost 3 bases, the J end lost 2 bases, and 13 bases lay between the germline ends. The length of the CDR3 is 15 residues. The V gene's germline CDR1 is MNHEY and CDR2 SVGAGI. The CDR3 protein is CASSYGRQSNTEAFF. The CDR3 DNA reads TGTGCCAGCAGTTATGGTAGACAGTCCAACACTGAAGCTTTCTTT.